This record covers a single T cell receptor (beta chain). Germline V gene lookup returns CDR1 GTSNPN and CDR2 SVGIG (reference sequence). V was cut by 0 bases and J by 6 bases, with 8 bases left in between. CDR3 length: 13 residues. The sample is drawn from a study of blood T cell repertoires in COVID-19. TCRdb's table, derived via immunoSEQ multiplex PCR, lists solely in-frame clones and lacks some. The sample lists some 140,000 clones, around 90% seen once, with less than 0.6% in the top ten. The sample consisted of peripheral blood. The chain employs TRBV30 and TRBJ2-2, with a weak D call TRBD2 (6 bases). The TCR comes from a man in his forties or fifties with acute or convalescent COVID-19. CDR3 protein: CAWSVGGAGELFF. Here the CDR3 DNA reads TGTGCCTGGAGTGTAGGCGGGGCCGGGGAGCTGTTTTTT.